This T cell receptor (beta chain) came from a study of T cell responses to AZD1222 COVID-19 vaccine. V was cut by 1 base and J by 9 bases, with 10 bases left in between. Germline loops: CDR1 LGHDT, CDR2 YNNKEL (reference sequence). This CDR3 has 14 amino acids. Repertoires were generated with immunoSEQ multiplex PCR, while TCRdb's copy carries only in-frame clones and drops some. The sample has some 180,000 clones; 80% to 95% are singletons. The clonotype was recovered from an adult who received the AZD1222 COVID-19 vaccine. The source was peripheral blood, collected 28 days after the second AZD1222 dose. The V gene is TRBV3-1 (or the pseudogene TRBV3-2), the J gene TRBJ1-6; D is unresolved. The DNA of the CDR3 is TGTGCCAGCAGCCAAGTGATTGGGGTTTCACCCCTCCACTTT. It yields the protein CASSQVIGVSPLHF.